The 16 T cell receptor beta chains given below trace back to one sample, sequenced in a study of regulatory T cells in long-lasting Graves disease. Noted time point: newly diagnosed GD, antithyroid drugs for less than 3 months. Extracted PBMC RNA gave rise to the TCR library. Building of the TCR beta libraries involved iRepertoire HTBI primers and Arm-PCR of CDR3 regions. TCRdb reanalysed the multiplex PCR reads using MiXCR and keeps one entry per CDR3 protein. The repertoire consists of about 420,000 distinct CDR3 sequences, with roughly 15% occurring once and the leading ten covering less than 30%. Separately, the same data were catalogued under a study of T cells in Graves' hyperthyroidism and ophthalmopathy.

This sample comprised peripheral blood mononuclear cells (PBMCs), obtained at new diagnosis, from a patient treated with antithyroid drugs. The receptor set was obtained from a woman aged 18-29 years with Graves disease.

This clonotype was counted once. The chain employs TRBV28 and TRBJ1-5; possible D gene TRBD1, 6 bases. CDR3 length: 13 amino acids. Germline V gene sequence: CDR1 MDHEN, CDR2 SYDVKM. V lost 11 bases, J lost 6 bases, and 17 bases lay in between. The CDR3 nucleotides are TGTGCCGGCCTCGGGGGGCTGGCTCAGCCCCAGCATTTT. It translates to CAGLGGLAQPQHF.

Points on this clonotype: A far larger clone is only one base removed, so a read error is likely. The chain combines TRBV6-9 with TRBJ1-1, with D unresolved. From germline, CDR1 is MNHGY and CDR2 SVAAGI. The CDR3 covers 13 residues. In DNA, the CDR3 is TGTGTCAGCAGTTCGCGACAGAACACTGAAGCTTTCTTT. Encoded protein: CVSSSRQNTEAFF.

This chain links TRBV5-8 with TRBJ1-4; no firm D call. Germline CDR1 SGHTS, CDR2 YDEGEE. The CDR3 contains 15 residues. V lost 4 bases, J lost 6 bases, and 16 bases lay in between. The CDR3 protein is CASSPGWRGDEKLFF. CDR3 bases: TGTGCCAGCAGCCCGGGTTGGCGGGGAGATGAAAAACTGTTTTTT.

Many counts were recorded for this clonotype. This rearrangement joins TRBV9 to TRBJ2-7; D ambiguous. The germline V gene encodes CDR1 SGDLS and CDR2 YYNGEE. Trimming pared 0 bases from V and 3 bases from J, leaving 10 bases between. This CDR3 region has 14 residues. CDR3 DNA sequence: TGTGCCAGCAGCGTAGGTGACGGGTTCTACGAGCAGTACTTC. It codes for CASSVGDGFYEQYF.

This clonotype was seen only a few times. The chain recombines TRBV19 with TRBJ2-2; a weak D match, TRBD2 (5 bases). The CDR3 sequence is 17 residues long. Germline V gene sequence: CDR1 LNHDA, CDR2 SQIVND (reference sequence). With 5 bases removed from V and 5 bases from J, the gap between germline ends came to 21 bases. The CDR3 reads CASSPRLPSTGTGELFF. CDR3 nucleotides: TGTGCCAGTAGTCCCCGACTACCCTCTACTGGAACCGGGGAGCTGTTTTTT.

The sample holds many counts of this clonotype. The chain employs TRBV2 and TRBJ1-1, with no clear D. V shed 7 bases and J shed 5 bases, with 14 bases lying between them. Germline V gene lookup returns CDR1 SNHLY and CDR2 FYNNEI. The CDR3 loop spans 13 amino acids. As DNA, the CDR3 is TGTGCCAGCAATCCGGGATTGGGTACTGAAGCTTTCTTT. This encodes CASNPGLGTEAFF.

About this clonotype itself: This may be a read error, as it is one base from a much larger clone. V is TRBV13 and J is TRBJ2-2; perhaps TRBD1 as D (6 bases). The CDR3 totals 13 residues. Trimming removed 6 bases at V and 4 bases at J, with 9 bases between. CDR1 is PRHDT, CDR2 FYEKMQ, per germline (reference sequence). The CDR3 DNA sequence: TGTGCCAGCAGTGGACAGTTCACCGGGGAGCTGTTTTTT. This sequence encodes CASSGQFTGELFF. Supplemented by reference TRBV13 and TRBJ2-2, the full variable domain reads AAGVIQSPRHLIKEKRETATLKCYPIPRHDTVYWYQQGPGQDPQFLISFYEKMQSDKGSIPDRFSAQQFSDYHSELNMSSLELGDSALYFCASSGQFTGELFFGEGSRLTVL.

Ten or more counts support this clonotype. The chain joins TRBV5-1 to TRBJ2-3; 10 bases are shared with TRBD2. J was trimmed by 6 bases and V by 6 bases; bases with no gene match: 7. The CDR3 is 14 amino acids. CDR1 is SGHRS, CDR2 YFSETQ, per germline. CDR3: CASTPLAGADTQYF. Written as DNA, the CDR3 is TGCGCCAGCACCCCCCTAGCGGGAGCCGATACGCAGTATTTT.

This clonotype was counted at least ten times. The chain uses TRBV3-1 and TRBJ2-7, with D perhaps matching TRBD2 (7 bases). V lost 8 bases and J 5 bases, leaving 10 bases between the germline ends. The CDR3 consists of 11 residues. The germline V gene encodes CDR1 LGHDT and CDR2 YNNKEL (reference sequence). CDR3 residues: CASGGANEQYF. CDR3 bases: TGTGCCAGCGGGGGGGCGAACGAGCAGTACTTC.

The chain carries TRBV12-3 or TRBV12-4 and TRBJ2-5; D is possibly TRBD2 (5 bases). The CDR3 covers 17 residues. The V end lost 3 bases, the J end lost 7 bases, and 24 bases lay between the germline ends. CDR3 region: CASSFGIYRSTTVTQYF. CDR3 bases: TGTGCCAGCAGTTTCGGGATTTACCGGTCCACCACCGTGACCCAGTACTTC.

The chain carries TRBV20-1 and TRBJ1-5; no definite D call. Germline CDR1 reads DFQATT; CDR2 reads SNEGSKA (reference sequence). V lost 0 bases, J lost 1 base, and 4 bases lay in between. This CDR3 has 13 residues. The CDR3 region has the DNA TGCAGTGCTAGAGATGTGAGCAATCAGCCCCAGCATTTT. Protein product: CSARDVSNQPQHF.

This clonotype was seen repeatedly, ten times or more. This sequence joins TRBV29-1 and TRBJ1-1; TRBD1 is a possible D gene (6 bases). V was cut by 4 bases and J by 4 bases, with 10 bases left in between. This CDR3 spans 12 amino acids. CDR1 is SQVTM, CDR2 ANQGSEA, per germline. CDR3 sequence (DNA): TGCAGCGTTGCACGGGGGGCCACTGAAGCTTTCTTT. It encodes CSVARGATEAFF. Filled out from reference TRBV29-1 and TRBJ1-1, the complete variable domain reads SAVISQKPSRDICQRGTSLTIQCQVDSQVTMMFWYRQQPGQSLTLIATANQGSEATYESGFVIDKFPISRPNLTFSTLTVSNMSPEDSSIYLCSVARGATEAFFGQGTRLTVV.

This clonotype was recorded at least ten times. This chain links TRBV7-9 with TRBJ2-7; 7 bases match TRBD2. The germline gives CDR1 SEHNR, CDR2 FQNEAQ (reference sequence). The CDR3 covers 15 residues. The V segment lost 5 bases and the J segment 4 bases; nucleotides outside the gene matches: 11. CDR3 region: CASSRVGLGDYEQYF. The CDR3 bases are TGTGCCAGCAGCCGTGTCGGACTAGGTGATTACGAGCAGTACTTC.

This clonotype turned up a few times. The V call is TRBV9, the J call TRBJ2-7, with 10 nucleotides matching TRBD2. The CDR3 is 15 amino acids. Germline loops: CDR1 SGDLS, CDR2 YYNGEE. J was trimmed by 7 bases and V by 4 bases; bases with no gene match: 11. CDR3 DNA sequence: TGTGCCAGCAGCCCTCGAGCGGGAGGGCCAGTGGAGCAGTACTTC. It yields the protein CASSPRAGGPVEQYF.

Ten or more counts support this clonotype. The chain combines TRBV7-2 with TRBJ2-7; 9 positions agree with TRBD1. This CDR3 region has 13 residues. Germline trimming cut 7 bases from V and 6 bases from J; bases unmatched to any gene: 7. Germline lookup yields CDR1 SGHTA and CDR2 FQGNSA. Here the CDR3 reads CASTTNRGLEQYF. The CDR3 DNA reads TGTGCCAGCACCACAAACAGGGGGCTCGAGCAGTACTTC. The whole variable domain, remainder taken from reference TRBV7-2 and TRBJ2-7, is GAGVSQSPSNKVTEKGKDVELRCDPISGHTALYWYRQSLGQGLEFLIYFQGNSAPDKSGLPSDRFSAERTGGSVSTLTIQRTQQEDSAVYLCASTTNRGLEQYFGPGTRLTVT.

This clonotype was counted many times. The chain links TRBV12-3 or TRBV12-4 to TRBJ2-3; D may match TRBD1 or TRBD2 (5 bases each). Trimming cost V 5 bases and J 0 bases, with 12 bases left between them. This CDR3 contains 15 residues. The CDR3, as DNA: TGTGCCAGCAGTCCCGAGGGGATTAGCACAGATACGCAGTATTTT. It specifies CASSPEGISTDTQYF.